This TCR beta chain was retrieved from a study of blood T cell repertoires in COVID-19. About the research overall: Researchers got acute and convalescent COVID-19 samples from the United States, Italy and Spain. T cells, B-cell-depleted T cells, or PBMCs supplied cDNA or gDNA.

The Seattle patients joined while their infection was active and were tracked longitudinally afterward. Authors' processing steps: Counts of nucleated cells, estimated from reference gene primer amplification, were obtained. Clones were read by immunoSEQ multiplex PCR, and TCRdb kept only the in-frame ones, dropping some. V and J calls and clone size come straight from that table; D and trimming were deduced from the DNA. The sample records approximately 300,000 clones, around 85% being singletons. CDR1 KGHDR and CDR2 SFDVKD come from the germline V gene. Unmatched junction bases numbered 6, after V lost 5 bases and J lost 2 bases. The CDR3 runs 16 residues.

This TCR was sampled from a human donor with COVID-19, enrolled during active disease. The donor label of this sample is uncertain. Sample: peripheral blood. The chain joins TRBV24-1 to TRBJ2-1, with 9 bases identical to TRBD1. Here the CDR3 reads CATSATDRGTYNEQFF. Here the CDR3 DNA reads TGTGCCACCAGTGCTACGGACAGGGGAACCTACAATGAGCAGTTCTTC.